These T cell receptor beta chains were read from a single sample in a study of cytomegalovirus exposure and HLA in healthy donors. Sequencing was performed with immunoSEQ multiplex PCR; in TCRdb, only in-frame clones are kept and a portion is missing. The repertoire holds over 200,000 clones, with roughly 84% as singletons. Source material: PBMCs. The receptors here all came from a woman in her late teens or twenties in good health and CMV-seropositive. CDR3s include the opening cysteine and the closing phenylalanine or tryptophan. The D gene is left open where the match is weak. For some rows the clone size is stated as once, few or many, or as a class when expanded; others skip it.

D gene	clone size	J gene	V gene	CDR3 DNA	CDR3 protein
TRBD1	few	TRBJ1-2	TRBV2	TGTGCCAGCATCGGGACAGAGGGGTCTGCCACCTTC	CASIGTEGSATF
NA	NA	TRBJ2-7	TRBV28	TGTGCCAGCAGTTTAAAGCGGGTCCGACCCTACGAGCAGTACTTC	CASSLKRVRPYEQYF
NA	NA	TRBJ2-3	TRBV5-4	TGTGCCAGCAGCCCGCCTCAGGGTCTAACGCAGTATTTT	CASSPPQGLTQYF
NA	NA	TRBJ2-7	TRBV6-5	TGTGCCAGCAGTAGCCGCTACGAGCAGTACTTC	CASSSRYEQYF
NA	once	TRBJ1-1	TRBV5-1	TGCGCCAGCAGCTTGGACGGGGTTGCTGAAGCTTTCTTT	CASSLDGVAEAFF
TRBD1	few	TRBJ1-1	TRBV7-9	TGTGCCAGCAGCTCTCTGACAGGGTCGATGAACACTGAAGCTTTCTTT	CASSSLTGSMNTEAFF
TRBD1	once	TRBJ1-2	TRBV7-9	TGTGCCAGCAGCTTAGGGACAGGGGGCAGCTATGGCTACACCTTC	CASSLGTGGSYGYTF
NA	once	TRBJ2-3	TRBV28	TGTGCCAGCAGTCTCGGGGAAAGGGTCACAGATACGCAGTATTTT	CASSLGERVTDTQYF
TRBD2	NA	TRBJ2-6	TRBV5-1	TGCGCCAGCAGCTTCCCGCCTAGCGGGAGGTCGGGTTCTGGGGCCAACGTCCTGACTTTC	CASSFPPSGRSGSGANVLTF
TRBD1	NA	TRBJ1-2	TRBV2	TGTGCCAGCAGTCACGACAGGGGAATAGGAGGCCGGTATGGCTACACCTTC	CASSHDRGIGGRYGYTF
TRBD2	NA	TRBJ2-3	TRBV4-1	TGCGCCAGCAGCCGCCTGGGGAGCGGGAAAACAGATACGCAGTATTTT	CASSRLGSGKTDTQYF
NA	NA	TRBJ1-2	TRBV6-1	TGTGCCAGCAGTGAAGCGGGGTGGGAGGGCTACACCTTC	CASSEAGWEGYTF
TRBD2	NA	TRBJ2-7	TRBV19	TGTGCCAGTACTGCCGATCCGGGACTACCAGCCTACGAGCAGTACTTC	CASTADPGLPAYEQYF
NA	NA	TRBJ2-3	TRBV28	TGTGCCAGCAGTTTAGGCGGGCCGGGCACAGATACGCAGTATTTT	CASSLGGPGTDTQYF
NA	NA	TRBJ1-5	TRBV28	TGTGCCAGCAGTTTACGAGGAGGCAATCAGCCCCAGCATTTT	CASSLRGGNQPQHF
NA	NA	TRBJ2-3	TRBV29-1	TGCAGCGTTGAAGGTGGGACTACAGATACGCAGTATTTT	CSVEGGTTDTQYF
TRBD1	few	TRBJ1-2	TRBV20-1	TGCAGTGCTAGGGGACAGGGTAGCTACACCTTC	CSARGQGSYTF
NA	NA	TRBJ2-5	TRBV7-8	TGTGCCAGCAGCTCAGGCAGGGAGACCCAGTACTTC	CASSSGRETQYF
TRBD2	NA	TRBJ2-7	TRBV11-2	TGTGCCAGCAACCTTGGTAGCCCAAGCGGGAACTACGAGCAGTACTTC	CASNLGSPSGNYEQYF
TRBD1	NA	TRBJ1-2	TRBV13	TGTGCCAGCAGCTTCAAGGGGGCCTACTCTAACTATGGCTACACCTTC	CASSFKGAYSNYGYTF
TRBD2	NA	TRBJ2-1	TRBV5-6	TGTGCCAGCAGCTTGAAATCGGGAGGCTACCTTTCCTACAATGAGCAGTTCTTC	CASSLKSGGYLSYNEQFF
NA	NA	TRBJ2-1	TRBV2	TGTGCCAGCAGTGAGCGCTTCTCCTACAATGAGCAGTTCTTC	CASSERFSYNEQFF
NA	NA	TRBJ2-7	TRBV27	TGTGCCAGCAGTTCAGGAGGCGCCTACGAGCAGTACTTC	CASSSGGAYEQYF
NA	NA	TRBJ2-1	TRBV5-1	TGCGCCAGCAGCTTGGAACCGTACTCCGAGCAGTTCTTC	CASSLEPYSEQFF
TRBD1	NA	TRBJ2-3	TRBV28	TGTGCCAGCAGTTTCCGGGACAGGGGGGCAGATACGCAGTATTTT	CASSFRDRGADTQYF
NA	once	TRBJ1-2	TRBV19	TGTGCCACCCTCCGACACCGCTATGGCTACACCTTC	CATLRHRYGYTF